These T cell receptor beta chains were read from a single sample in a study of T cells in Graves' hyperthyroidism and ophthalmopathy. TCRdb re-called the multiplex PCR reads with MiXCR, one entry per CDR3 protein. The data hold nearly 600,000 distinct CDR3 sequences, with 14% observed a single time. Sequencing input: blood. The receptors were sampled from a woman aged 18 to 35 with Graves' ophthalmopathy. Each CDR3 is given with its conserved first and last residue. The order of the fields is V gene, J gene, D gene, clone size, CDR3 DNA, CDR3 protein. A D gene is named only where the DNA matches it firmly. Size tells how often a clone was seen (once, few, many) or the class of an expanded clone, and some rows leave it out.

v_call: TRBV12-3/TRBV12-4
j_call: TRBJ2-1
d_call: -
clone_size: many
cdr3_nt: TGTGCCAGCAGTTTGAGTGTTGGCGGGATGGCCAATGAGCAGTTCTTC
cdr3_aa: CASSLSVGGMANEQFF

v_call: TRBV2
j_call: TRBJ2-1
d_call: -
clone_size: many
cdr3_nt: TGTGCCAGCAGTGAAGATTCCCATATATCCTACAATGAGCAGTTCTTC
cdr3_aa: CASSEDSHISYNEQFF

v_call: TRBV12-5
j_call: TRBJ2-1
d_call: -
clone_size: many
cdr3_nt: TGTGCTAGTGGCTTGGGGGGGGCACTAGGCAATGAGCAGTTCTTC
cdr3_aa: CASGLGGALGNEQFF

v_call: TRBV5-1
j_call: TRBJ1-3
d_call: -
clone_size: many
cdr3_nt: TGCGCCAGCAGCTTGCACCAGGGCCCTGGAAACACCATATATTTT
cdr3_aa: CASSLHQGPGNTIYF

v_call: TRBV6-5
j_call: TRBJ2-5
d_call: -
clone_size: many
cdr3_nt: TGTGCCAGCAGTTTGGCAGGGAGAGGTTCAGAGACCCAGTACTTC
cdr3_aa: CASSLAGRGSETQYF

v_call: TRBV19
j_call: TRBJ2-3
d_call: TRBD1
clone_size: -
cdr3_nt: TGTGCCACCCGAGGACAGGGGGATACGCAGTATTTT
cdr3_aa: CATRGQGDTQYF

v_call: TRBV5-1
j_call: TRBJ2-3
d_call: -
clone_size: -
cdr3_nt: TGCGCCAGCACTTTAGCGTTTAGCACAGATACGCAGTATTTT
cdr3_aa: CASTLAFSTDTQYF

v_call: TRBV6-2/TRBV6-3
j_call: TRBJ2-5
d_call: -
clone_size: many
cdr3_nt: TGTGCCAGCAGTTACGGCCCCGGGGACCAAGAGACCCAGTACTTC
cdr3_aa: CASSYGPGDQETQYF

v_call: TRBV19
j_call: TRBJ2-6
d_call: -
clone_size: once
cdr3_nt: TGTGCCAGTAGTCCGCCCAGCCATCTTATAACTGGGGCCAACGTCCTGACTTTC
cdr3_aa: CASSPPSHLITGANVLTF

v_call: TRBV20-1
j_call: TRBJ1-2
d_call: -
clone_size: few
cdr3_nt: TGCAGTGCTAGAGTGTGGCGCGGGGATGGCTACACCTTC
cdr3_aa: CSARVWRGDGYTF

v_call: TRBV12-3/TRBV12-4
j_call: TRBJ2-7
d_call: TRBD1
clone_size: many
cdr3_nt: TGTGCCAGCATGGAACAGGGGGCCTACGAGCAGTACTTC
cdr3_aa: CASMEQGAYEQYF

v_call: TRBV15
j_call: TRBJ1-1
d_call: TRBD1
clone_size: few
cdr3_nt: TGTGCCACCAGCAGACGAACAGGGGGCGTTGAAGCTTTCTTT
cdr3_aa: CATSRRTGGVEAFF